The 4 T cell receptor beta chains below all came from one sample that was sequenced in a study of multiple sclerosis patients with progressive multifocal leukoencephalopathy. Produced via immunoSEQ multiplex PCR; TCRdb's table is partial and in-frame only. The table records more than 30,000 clones, approximately 86% of them present only once. Time point in this sample: time of PML onset. The specimen was PBMCs, collected from a patient treated with natalizumab. The source is a woman aged 40 to 50 with progressive multifocal leukoencephalopathy.

This chain links TRBV4-2 with TRBJ2-1, with D maybe TRBD1 (5 bases). Germline V gene lookup returns CDR1 LGHNA and CDR2 YNFKEQ. V lost 0 bases to trimming and J lost 3 bases, with 15 bases between them. This CDR3 is 17 amino acids long. The CDR3 reads CASSQDSGRAIYNEQFF. The CDR3 DNA sequence: TGTGCCAGCAGCCAAGATTCGGGCAGGGCAATCTACAATGAGCAGTTCTTC.

The sample holds one count of this clone. The chain employs TRBV7-2 and TRBJ2-2; unclear D gene. The germline V gene has CDR1 SGHTA and CDR2 FQGNSA. This CDR3 is 15 amino acids long. V shed 6 bases and J shed 2 bases, with 13 bases lying between them. The CDR3 is CASRYDPLNTGELFF. DNA of the CDR3: TGTGCCAGCAGATATGACCCTCTAAACACCGGGGAGCTGTTTTTT.

The chain has TRBV2 and TRBJ2-7; 7 positions agree with TRBD1. Germline V CDR1 and CDR2: SNHLY, FYNNEI. V gave up 8 bases and J gave up 0 bases; unmatched junction bases: 7. This CDR3 comprises 14 residues. The DNA for the CDR3 is TGTGCCAGCGTTGACAGGGCGAGCTCCTACGAGCAGTACTTC. Protein: CASVDRASSYEQYF.

The chain carries TRBV7-2 and TRBJ2-5; D gene ambiguous. The CDR3 is 15 amino acids. V lost 3 bases and J 3 bases, leaving 14 bases between the germline ends. Germline V gene sequence: CDR1 SGHTA, CDR2 FQGNSA. In DNA form, the CDR3 reads TGTGCCAGCAGCTTTAGGGCCCTAGTGGAAGAGACCCAGTACTTC. This gives the protein CASSFRALVEETQYF.